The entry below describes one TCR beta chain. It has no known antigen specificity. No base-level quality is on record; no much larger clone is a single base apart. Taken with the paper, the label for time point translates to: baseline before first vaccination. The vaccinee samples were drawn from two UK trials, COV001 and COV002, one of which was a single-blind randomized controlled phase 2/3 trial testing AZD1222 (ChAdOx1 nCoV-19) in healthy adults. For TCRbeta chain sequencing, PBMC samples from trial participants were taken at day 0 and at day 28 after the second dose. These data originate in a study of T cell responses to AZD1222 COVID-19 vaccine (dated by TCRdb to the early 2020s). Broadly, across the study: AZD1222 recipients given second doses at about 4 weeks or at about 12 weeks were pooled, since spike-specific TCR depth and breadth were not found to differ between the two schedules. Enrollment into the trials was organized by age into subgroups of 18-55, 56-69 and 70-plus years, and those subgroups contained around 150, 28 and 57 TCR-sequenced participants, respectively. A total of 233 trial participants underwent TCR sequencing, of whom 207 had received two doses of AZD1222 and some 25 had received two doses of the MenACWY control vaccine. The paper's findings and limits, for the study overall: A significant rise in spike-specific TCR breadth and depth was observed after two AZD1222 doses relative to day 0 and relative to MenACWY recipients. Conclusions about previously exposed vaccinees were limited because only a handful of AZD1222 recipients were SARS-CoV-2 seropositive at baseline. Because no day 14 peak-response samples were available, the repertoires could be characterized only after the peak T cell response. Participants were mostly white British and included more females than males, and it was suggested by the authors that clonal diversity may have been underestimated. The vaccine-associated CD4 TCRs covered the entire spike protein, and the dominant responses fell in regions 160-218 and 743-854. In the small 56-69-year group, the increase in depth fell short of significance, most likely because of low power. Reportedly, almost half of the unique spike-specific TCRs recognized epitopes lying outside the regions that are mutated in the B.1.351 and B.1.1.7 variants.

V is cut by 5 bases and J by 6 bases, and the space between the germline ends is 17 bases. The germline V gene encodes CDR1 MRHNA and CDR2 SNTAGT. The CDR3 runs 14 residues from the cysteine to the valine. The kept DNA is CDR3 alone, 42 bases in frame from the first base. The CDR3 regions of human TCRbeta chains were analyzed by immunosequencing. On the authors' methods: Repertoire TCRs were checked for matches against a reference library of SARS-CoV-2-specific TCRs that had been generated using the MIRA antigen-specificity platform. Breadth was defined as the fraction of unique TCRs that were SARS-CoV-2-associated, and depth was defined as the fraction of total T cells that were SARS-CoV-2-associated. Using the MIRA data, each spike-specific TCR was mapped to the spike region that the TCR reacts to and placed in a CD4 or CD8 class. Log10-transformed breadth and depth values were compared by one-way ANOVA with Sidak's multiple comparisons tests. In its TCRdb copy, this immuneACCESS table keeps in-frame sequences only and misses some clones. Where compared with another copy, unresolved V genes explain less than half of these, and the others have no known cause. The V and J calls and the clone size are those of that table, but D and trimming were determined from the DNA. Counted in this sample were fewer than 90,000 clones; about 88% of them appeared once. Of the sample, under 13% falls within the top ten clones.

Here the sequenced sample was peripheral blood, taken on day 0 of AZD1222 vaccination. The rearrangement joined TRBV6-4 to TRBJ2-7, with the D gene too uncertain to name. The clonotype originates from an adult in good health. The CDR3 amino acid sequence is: CASSYCLGEGEQYV. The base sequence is TGTGCCAGCAGTTATTGTTTAGGAGAAGGCGAGCAGTACGTC.